The clone carrying this T cell receptor (beta chain) was recorded a few times. These data belong to a study of T-cell reconstitution after alpha-beta-depleted transplantation in children. Unique molecular identifiers were incorporated during preparation of the TCRbeta library. One entry per CDR3 protein, called by TCRdb with MiXCR from the PCR reads. The sample consists of roughly 590,000 distinct CDR3 sequences, 16% of them appearing once. Trimming took 5 bases from V and 6 from J; bases not matched to a gene: 8. The germline CDR1 and CDR2 sequences are SGHTA and FQGNSA. This CDR3 has 15 amino acids.

This sequence originates from a human donor who donated a stem cell graft to a child with acute myeloid leukemia. The V gene is TRBV7-2, the J gene TRBJ1-5; 9 bases match TRBD1. Material: PBMCs from the stem cell graft donor, obtained from the stem cell graft. This CDR3 is CASSPGDRVSQPQHF. Written as DNA, the CDR3 is TGTGCCAGCAGCCCGGGGGACAGGGTGAGTCAGCCCCAGCATTTT.